This TCR beta chain was identified in a study of radiotherapy plus CTLA-4 blockade in lung cancer. Trimming removed 6 bases at V and 1 base at J, with 7 bases between. There are 12 residues in the CDR3. In germline, CDR1 is MDHEN, CDR2 SYDVKM. The study, taken as a whole, reports: Early blood T cell clone dynamics reportedly forecast response best, with interferon-beta. Once radiotherapy plus ipilimumab had been given, TCR clones derived from tumor expanded in blood.

Using immunoSEQ multiplex PCR, the repertoire was profiled, and TCRdb retains in-frame clones only, with some absent. The repertoire holds 60,000 to 75,000 clones, with less than 85% as singletons. Concerning this clone: The antigen is not known.

This specimen consisted of peripheral blood, obtained from a patient treated with radiotherapy plus ipilimumab. The source of this sequence is a human donor with non-small cell lung cancer whose response to radiotherapy plus ipilimumab could not be evaluated. Some clones in this sample may be carry-over from other donors' samples. This chain links TRBV28 with TRBJ2-7; D possibly corresponds to TRBD2 (6 bases). The CDR3 region is CASSGGSYEQYF. CDR3 nucleotide sequence: TGTGCCAGCAGCGGGGGTTCCTACGAGCAGTACTTC.